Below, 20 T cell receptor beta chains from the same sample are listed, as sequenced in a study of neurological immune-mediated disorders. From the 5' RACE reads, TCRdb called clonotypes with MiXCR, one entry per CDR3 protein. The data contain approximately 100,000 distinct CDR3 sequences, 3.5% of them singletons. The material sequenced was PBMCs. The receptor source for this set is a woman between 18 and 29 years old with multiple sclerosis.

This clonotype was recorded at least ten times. The CDR3 nucleotides are TGTGCCACCCAACAAGGCGGGGGTTACACCGGGGAGCTGTTTTTT. This gives the protein CATQQGGGYTGELFF. The chain carries TRBV7-8 and TRBJ2-2; 7 bases are a match to TRBD2. The germline CDR1 and CDR2 sequences are SGHVS and FQNEAQ. Unmatched junction bases numbered 11, after V lost 10 bases and J lost 3 bases. The CDR3 sequence is 15 residues long.

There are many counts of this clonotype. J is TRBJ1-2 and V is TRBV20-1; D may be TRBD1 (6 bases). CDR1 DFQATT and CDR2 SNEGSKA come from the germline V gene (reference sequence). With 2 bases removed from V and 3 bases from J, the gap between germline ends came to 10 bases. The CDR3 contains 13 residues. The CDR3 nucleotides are TGCAGTGCTAGATTGGACAGATACTATGGCTACACCTTC. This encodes CSARLDRYYGYTF.

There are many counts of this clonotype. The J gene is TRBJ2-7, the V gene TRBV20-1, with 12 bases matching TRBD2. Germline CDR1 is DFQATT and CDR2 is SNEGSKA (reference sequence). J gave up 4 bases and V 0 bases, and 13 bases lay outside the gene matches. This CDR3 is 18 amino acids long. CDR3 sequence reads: CSAREEDRSSGRAYEQYF. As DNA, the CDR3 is TGCAGTGCTAGAGAAGAAGACAGGTCTAGCGGGAGGGCGTACGAGCAGTACTTC.

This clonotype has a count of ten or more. In nucleotides, the CDR3 is TGTGCCAGCAGGACGGGGGCACCCTATAATTCACCCCTCCACTTT. It codes for CASRTGAPYNSPLHF. The rearrangement links TRBV6-5 to TRBJ1-6; D perhaps matches TRBD1 (6 bases). The CDR3 totals 15 residues. Germline V gene data show CDR1 as MNHEY and CDR2 as SVGAGI. V was shortened by 6 bases and J by 2 bases, with 11 bases between the two germline ends.

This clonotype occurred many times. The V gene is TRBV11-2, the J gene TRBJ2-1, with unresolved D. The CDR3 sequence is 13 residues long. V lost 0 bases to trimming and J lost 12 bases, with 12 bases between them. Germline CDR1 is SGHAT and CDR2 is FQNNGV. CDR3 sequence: CASSLDRLRWQFF. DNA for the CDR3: TGTGCCAGCAGCTTAGATAGATTGAGGTGGCAGTTCTTC.

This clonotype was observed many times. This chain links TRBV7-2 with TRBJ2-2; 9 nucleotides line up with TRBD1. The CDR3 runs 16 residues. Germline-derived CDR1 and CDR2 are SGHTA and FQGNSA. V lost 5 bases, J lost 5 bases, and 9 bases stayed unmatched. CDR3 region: CASSGRQGGFTGELFF. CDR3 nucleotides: TGTGCCAGCAGCGGAAGACAGGGGGGGTTTACCGGGGAGCTGTTTTTT.

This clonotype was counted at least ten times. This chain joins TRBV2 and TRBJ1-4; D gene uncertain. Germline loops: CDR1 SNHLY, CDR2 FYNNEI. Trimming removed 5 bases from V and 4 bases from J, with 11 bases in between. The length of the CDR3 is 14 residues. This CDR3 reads CASSNRARNEKLFF. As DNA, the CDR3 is TGTGCCAGCAGTAACCGGGCCCGTAATGAAAAACTGTTTTTT.

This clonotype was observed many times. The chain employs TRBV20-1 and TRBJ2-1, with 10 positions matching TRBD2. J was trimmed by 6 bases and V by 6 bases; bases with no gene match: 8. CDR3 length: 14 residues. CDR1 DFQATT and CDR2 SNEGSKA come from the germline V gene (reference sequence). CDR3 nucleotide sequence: TGCAGTGCCAAAGGGACTAGCGAGCTCAATGAGCAGTTCTTC. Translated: CSAKGTSELNEQFF.

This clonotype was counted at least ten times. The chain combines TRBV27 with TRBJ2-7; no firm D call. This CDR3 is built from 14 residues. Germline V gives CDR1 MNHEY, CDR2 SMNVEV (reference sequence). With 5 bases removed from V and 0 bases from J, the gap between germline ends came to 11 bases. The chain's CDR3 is CASSPQWDSYEQYF. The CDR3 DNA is TGTGCCAGCAGTCCTCAGTGGGACTCCTACGAGCAGTACTTC.

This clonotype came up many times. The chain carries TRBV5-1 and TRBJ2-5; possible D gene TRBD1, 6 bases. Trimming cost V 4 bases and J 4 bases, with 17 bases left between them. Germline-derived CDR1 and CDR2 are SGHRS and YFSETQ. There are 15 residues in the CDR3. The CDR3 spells CASSGAGDLGETQYF. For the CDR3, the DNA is TGCGCCAGCAGCGGCGCAGGGGATCTAGGAGAGACCCAGTACTTC.

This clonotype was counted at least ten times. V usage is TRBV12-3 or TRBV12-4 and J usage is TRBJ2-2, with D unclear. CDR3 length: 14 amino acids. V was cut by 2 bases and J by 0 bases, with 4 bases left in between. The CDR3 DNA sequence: TGTGCCAGCAGTTTACAGACGAACACCGGGGAGCTGTTTTTT. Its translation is CASSLQTNTGELFF.

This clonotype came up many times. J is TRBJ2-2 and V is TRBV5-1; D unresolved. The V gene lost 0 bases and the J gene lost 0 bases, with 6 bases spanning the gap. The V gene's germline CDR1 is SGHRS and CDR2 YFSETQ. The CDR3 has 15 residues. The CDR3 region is CASSLGRSNTGELFF. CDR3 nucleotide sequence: TGCGCCAGCAGCTTGGGCCGATCGAACACCGGGGAGCTGTTTTTT.

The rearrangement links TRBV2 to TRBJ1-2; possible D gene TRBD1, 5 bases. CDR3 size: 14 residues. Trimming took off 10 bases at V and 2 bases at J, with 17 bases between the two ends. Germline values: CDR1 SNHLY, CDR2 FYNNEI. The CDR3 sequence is CATQRGRGNYGYTF. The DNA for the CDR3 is TGTGCCACCCAAAGGGGAAGGGGAAACTATGGCTACACCTTC. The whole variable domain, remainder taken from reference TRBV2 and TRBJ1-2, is EPEVTQTPSHQVTQMGQEVILRCVPISNHLYFYWYRQILGQKVEFLVSFYNNEISEKSEIFDDQFSVERPDGSNFTLKIRSTKLEDSAMYFCATQRGRGNYGYTFGSGTRLTVV.

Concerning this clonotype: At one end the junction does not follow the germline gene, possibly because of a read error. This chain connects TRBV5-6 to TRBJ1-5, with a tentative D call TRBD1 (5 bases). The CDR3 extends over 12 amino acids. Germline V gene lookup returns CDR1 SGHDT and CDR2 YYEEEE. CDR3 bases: TGTGCCAGCAGCTTGGGGGGGTTGACCCAGAATTTT. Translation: CASSLGGLTQNF.

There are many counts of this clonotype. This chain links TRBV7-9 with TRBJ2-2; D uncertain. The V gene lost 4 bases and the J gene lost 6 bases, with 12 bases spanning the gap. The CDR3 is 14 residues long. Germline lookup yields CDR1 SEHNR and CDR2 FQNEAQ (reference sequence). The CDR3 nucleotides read TGTGCCAGCAGCTCGGAAAGCCTATCCGGGGAGCTGTTTTTT. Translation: CASSSESLSGELFF.

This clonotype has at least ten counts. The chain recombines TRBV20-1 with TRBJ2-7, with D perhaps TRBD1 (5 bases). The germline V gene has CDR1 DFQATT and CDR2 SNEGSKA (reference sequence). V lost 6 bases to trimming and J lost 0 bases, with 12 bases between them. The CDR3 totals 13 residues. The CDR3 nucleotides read TGCAGTGCCAAACAGGCTAGCTCCTACGAGCAGTACTTC. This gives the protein CSAKQASSYEQYF.

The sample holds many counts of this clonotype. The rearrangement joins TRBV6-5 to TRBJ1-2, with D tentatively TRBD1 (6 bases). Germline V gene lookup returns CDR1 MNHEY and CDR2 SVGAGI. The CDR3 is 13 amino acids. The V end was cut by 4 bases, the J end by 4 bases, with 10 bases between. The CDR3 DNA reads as TGTGCCAGCAGTTTACAGGGACTCTATGGCTACACCTTC. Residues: CASSLQGLYGYTF.

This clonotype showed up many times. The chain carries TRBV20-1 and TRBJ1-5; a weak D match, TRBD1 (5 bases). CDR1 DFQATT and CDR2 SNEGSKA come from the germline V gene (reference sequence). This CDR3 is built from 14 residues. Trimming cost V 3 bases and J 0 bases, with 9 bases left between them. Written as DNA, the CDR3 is TGCAGTGCTAGTGGGGCAACTAGCAATCAGCCCCAGCATTTT. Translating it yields CSASGATSNQPQHF.

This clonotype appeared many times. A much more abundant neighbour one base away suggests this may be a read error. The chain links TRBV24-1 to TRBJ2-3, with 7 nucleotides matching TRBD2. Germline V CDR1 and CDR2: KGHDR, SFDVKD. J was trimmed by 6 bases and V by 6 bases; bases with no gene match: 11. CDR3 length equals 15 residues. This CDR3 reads CATSLRLANTDTQYF. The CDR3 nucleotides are TGTGCCACCAGTCTGAGACTAGCAAACACGGATACGCAGTATTTT.

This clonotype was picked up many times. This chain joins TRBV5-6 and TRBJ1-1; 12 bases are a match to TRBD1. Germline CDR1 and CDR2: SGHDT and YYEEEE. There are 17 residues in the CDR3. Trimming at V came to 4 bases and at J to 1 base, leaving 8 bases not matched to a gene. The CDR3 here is CASSSAGQGAANTEAFF. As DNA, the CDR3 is TGTGCCAGCAGCAGCGCGGGACAGGGGGCTGCGAACACTGAAGCTTTCTTT.